Following are 28 T cell receptor beta chains from one sample sequenced in a study of shared clonotypes between healthy human individuals (dated by TCRdb to 2018 to 2021). Library method: the immunoSEQ multiplex PCR assay. The clones in this table, taken by TCRdb from immuneACCESS, are in-frame only. Not every clone is retained; where verified, under half of the shortfall comes from an unresolved V gene, and the cause of the rest is unknown. In all, the sample holds 400,000 to 600,000 clones, and nearly 80% of those were seen once. The ten largest clones take up 9.5% to 15% of the sample. The sample comprised PBMCs. Source of these receptors: a woman aged 40 to 50 in good health. Some clones in this sample may be carry-over from other donors' samples.

This chain joins TRBV5-6 and TRBJ1-1, with D unclear. V was pared by 4 bases and J by 4 bases, with 14 bases between. Germline CDR1 and CDR2: SGHDT and YYEEEE. The length of the CDR3 is 14 residues. The CDR3 protein is CASSLTPVGTEAFF. The DNA for the CDR3 is TGTGCCAGCAGCCTTACGCCCGTGGGCACTGAAGCTTTCTTT.

The rearrangement joins TRBV2 to TRBJ2-2; unclear D gene. CDR1 is SNHLY and CDR2 is FYNNEI in the germline V gene. V was clipped by 7 bases and J by 5 bases, with 14 bases between them. The CDR3 runs to 14 residues. Here the CDR3 reads CASTPVLGTGELFF. The CDR3 region has the DNA TGTGCCAGCACCCCTGTTCTAGGGACCGGGGAGCTGTTTTTT.

The CDR3 DNA is TGTGCCAGCAGTTTATTATCCAGGGGGAGCAATCAGCCCCAGCATTTT. It is translated as CASSLLSRGSNQPQHF. V and J are TRBV28 and TRBJ1-5, with 7 bases lining up with TRBD1. CDR1 and CDR2 from the germline V gene are MDHEN and SYDVKM. Trimming cost V 1 base and J 1 base; bases outside gene matches: 4. This CDR3 region has 16 residues.

The genes are TRBV27 and TRBJ1-4; no definite D call. Germline V gene lookup returns CDR1 MNHEY and CDR2 SMNVEV (reference sequence). Trimming shortened V by 3 bases and J by 0 bases, and 5 bases separated the two germline ends. The length of the CDR3 is 14 residues. CDR3 in DNA: TGTGCCAGCAGTTTTGGTGCAACTAATGAAAAACTGTTTTTT. This gives the protein CASSFGATNEKLFF.

This clone was observed a few times. The rearrangement uses TRBV28 and TRBJ1-5, with no clear D. This CDR3 spans 12 amino acids. In germline, CDR1 is MDHEN, CDR2 SYDVKM. Between the trimmed V and J ends, which lost 8 bases and 7 bases, there was a span of 12 bases. CDR3 nucleotides: TGTGCCAGCTCTAGGGTCTTGCAGCCCCAGCATTTT. This sequence encodes CASSRVLQPQHF. The full variable domain, in which reference TRBV28 and TRBJ1-5 provide the parts outside the CDR3, is DVKVTQSSRYLVKRTGEKVFLECVQDMDHENMFWYRQDPGLGLRLIYFSYDVKMKEKGDIPEGYSVSREKKERFSLILESASTNQTSMYLCASSRVLQPQHFGDGTRLSIL.

The chain has TRBV4-1 and TRBJ1-2, with TRBD1 as a possible D gene (5 bases). Looked up from germline, CDR1 is MGHRA and CDR2 is YSYEKL. Trimming removed 0 bases from V and 4 bases from J, with 6 bases in between. The CDR3 loop spans 13 amino acids. The CDR3 sequence is CASSQDGTYGYTF. CDR3 coding DNA: TGCGCCAGCAGCCAAGATGGGACCTATGGCTACACCTTC.

The rearrangement joins TRBV7-9 to TRBJ2-3; D is undetermined. Germline V gene sequence: CDR1 SEHNR, CDR2 FQNEAQ (reference sequence). The CDR3 totals 12 residues. V was pared by 5 bases and J by 2 bases, with 5 bases between. The CDR3 spells CASSHDTDTQYF. Here the CDR3 DNA reads TGTGCCAGCAGCCACGACACAGATACGCAGTATTTT.

The chain uses TRBV30 and TRBJ2-7; 7 positions match TRBD1. The germline CDR1 and CDR2 sequences are GTSNPN and SVGIG (reference sequence). Trimming at V came to 4 bases and at J to 2 bases, leaving 2 bases not matched to a gene. The CDR3 runs 12 residues. The chain's CDR3 is CAWKGAPYEQYF. The CDR3 region has the DNA TGTGCCTGGAAGGGGGCTCCCTACGAGCAGTACTTC.

The rearrangement links TRBV11-2 to TRBJ1-2; D not resolved. The ends were cut back, 6 bases at V and 5 bases at J, with 13 bases in the middle. The germline gives CDR1 SGHAT, CDR2 FQNNGV. The CDR3 is 13 amino acids. The CDR3 nucleotides are TGTGCCAGCAGAATGGGCGGTGATTATGGCTACACCTTC. Amino acid sequence: CASRMGGDYGYTF.

The chain uses TRBV11-2 and TRBJ1-1; D uncertain. Per germline, CDR1 SGHAT and CDR2 FQNNGV. The V gene lost 0 bases and the J gene lost 0 bases, with 5 bases spanning the gap. The CDR3 contains 14 residues. CDR3 residues: CASSLDRVNTEAFF. The CDR3 DNA reads TGTGCCAGCAGCTTAGATCGGGTGAACACTGAAGCTTTCTTT.

This clone was counted a few times. This sequence joins TRBV5-1 and TRBJ1-2; 9 bases fit TRBD1. After removal of 4 bases from V and 11 bases from J, the junction contained 9 bases not matched to a gene. Germline CDR1 and CDR2: SGHRS and YFSETQ. This CDR3 region has 13 residues. The chain's CDR3 is CASSLQRDREYTF. CDR3 nucleotides: TGCGCCAGCAGCCTCCAACGGGACAGGGAATACACCTTC.

The chain couples TRBV11-2 to TRBJ2-2; 12 bases map to TRBD2. The J segment lost 3 bases and the V segment lost 5 bases, leaving 1 base of the junction unmatched. Germline lookup yields CDR1 SGHAT and CDR2 FQNNGV. The CDR3 is made up of 15 amino acids. CDR3 sequence reads: CASSRLAGDTGELFF. In nucleotides, the CDR3 is TGTGCCAGCAGCCGACTAGCGGGAGACACCGGGGAGCTGTTTTTT.

The chain uses TRBV2 and TRBJ2-7; 8 bases match TRBD2. Germline CDR1 and CDR2: SNHLY and FYNNEI. Unmatched junction bases numbered 7, after V lost 6 bases and J lost 0 bases. This CDR3 spans 15 amino acids. The DNA of the CDR3 is TGTGCCAGCAGGGGGTCTGGGACTAGCTCCTACGAGCAGTACTTC. Translated: CASRGSGTSSYEQYF.

The chain has TRBV11-3 and TRBJ2-1; D possibly corresponds to TRBD1 (5 bases). The CDR3 length is 15 residues. Germline values: CDR1 SGHNT, CDR2 YENEEA. V gave up 1 base and J gave up 2 bases, with 9 bases separating them. The CDR3 nucleotides are TGTGCCAGCAGCTTAGTAGGGGCTGCCTACAATGAGCAGTTCTTC. Amino acid sequence: CASSLVGAAYNEQFF.

V is TRBV15 and J is TRBJ2-1, with no clear D. CDR3 size: 16 residues. Germline CDR1 is LNHNV and CDR2 is YYDKDF (reference sequence). The germline V and J ends were trimmed by 0 bases and 4 bases, with 13 bases remaining between them. The CDR3, as DNA: TGTGCCACCAGCAGAGACGGGCCCCGTACATACAATGAGCAGTTCTTC. It translates to CATSRDGPRTYNEQFF. Filled out from reference TRBV15 and TRBJ2-1, the complete variable domain reads DAMVIQNPRYQVTQFGKPVTLSCSQTLNHNVMYWYQQKSSQAPKLLFHYYDKDFNNEADTPDNFQSRRPNTSFCFLDIRSPGLGDTAMYLCATSRDGPRTYNEQFFGPGTRLTVL.

This chain connects TRBV2 to TRBJ1-4; D is perhaps TRBD1 (6 bases). CDR1 and CDR2 (germline): SNHLY, FYNNEI. CDR3 length equals 16 residues. Trimming shortened V by 5 bases and J by 0 bases, and 13 bases separated the two germline ends. This CDR3 reads CASSRLTGSTNEKLFF. The CDR3 DNA is TGTGCCAGCAGTCGATTGACAGGTTCAACTAATGAAAAACTGTTTTTT.

The CDR3 nucleotides are TGTGCCATCAGCTTGGGACTAGCGGGAGGGATTGAGCAGTTCTTC. Translated, it gives CAISLGLAGGIEQFF. The chain recombines TRBV10-3 with TRBJ2-1, with TRBD2 identical over 16 bases. The CDR3 length is 15 residues. V lost 6 bases and J lost 9; bases outside the gene matches: 5. Germline V gene sequence: CDR1 ENHRY, CDR2 SYGVKD.

This clone came up a few times. This chain connects TRBV19 to TRBJ2-2; TRBD1 is a possible D gene (5 bases). The V and J ends lost 7 bases and 1 base respectively, with 10 bases between them. The CDR3 length is 14 residues. Germline V CDR1 and CDR2: LNHDA, SQIVND (reference sequence). The CDR3 sequence is CASTQEMNTGELFF. The CDR3 nucleotides read TGTGCCAGTACACAGGAGATGAACACCGGGGAGCTGTTTTTT.

The V and J genes are TRBV5-1 and TRBJ1-1; D is uncertain. Trimming took 5 bases from V and 6 from J, leaving 17 bases between them. The CDR3 loop spans 14 amino acids. Germline V lookup: CDR1 SGHRS, CDR2 YFSETQ. The CDR3 reads CASRPWAPGAEAFF. As DNA, the CDR3 is TGCGCCAGCAGACCATGGGCCCCCGGCGCTGAAGCTTTCTTT.

Worth noting for this clone: The sample carries other DNA sequences with the same CDR3. The chain carries TRBV28 and TRBJ2-5; D may be TRBD2 (6 bases). V was pared by 1 base and J by 4 bases, with 10 bases between. Germline V lookup: CDR1 MDHEN, CDR2 SYDVKM. CDR3 size: 14 residues. The CDR3 protein is CASSLSGGRETQYF. As DNA, the CDR3 is TGTGCCAGCAGTTTATCTGGGGGGAGAGAGACCCAGTACTTC.

The chain carries TRBV10-3 and TRBJ2-3; no clear D. The germline V and J ends were trimmed by 2 bases and 6 bases, with 9 bases remaining between them. The CDR3 sequence is 13 residues long. Looked up from germline, CDR1 is ENHRY and CDR2 is SYGVKD. The CDR3 spells CAISEPYWDTQYF. The CDR3 DNA reads as TGTGCCATCAGTGAGCCCTATTGGGATACGCAGTATTTT.

This sequence joins TRBV4-2 and TRBJ1-4, with 8 bases identical to TRBD1. The germline gives CDR1 LGHNA, CDR2 YNFKEQ. The CDR3 runs to 15 residues. The ends lost 3 bases at V and 8 bases at J; junction bases unmatched: 8. Here the CDR3 reads CASSQAGTGQEKLFF. The DNA for the CDR3 is TGTGCCAGCAGCCAGGCCGGGACAGGCCAGGAAAAACTGTTTTTT.

This clone was picked up one time. The gene calls are TRBV19 and TRBJ2-3, with TRBD2 matching over 8 bases. V gave up 4 bases and J gave up 1 base; unmatched junction bases: 7. Per the germline V gene, CDR1 is LNHDA and CDR2 is SQIVND (reference sequence). CDR3 size: 16 residues. The CDR3 coding sequence is TGTGCCAGTAGTAGAAATAGCGGGACGGGCACAGATACGCAGTATTTT. Translated, it gives CASSRNSGTGTDTQYF.

The sample holds many counts of this clone. J is TRBJ1-1 and V is TRBV7-6; no definite D call. Germline V gives CDR1 SGHVS, CDR2 FNYEAQ. The CDR3 loop spans 12 amino acids. V was cut by 4 bases and J by 7 bases, with 10 bases left in between. As DNA, the CDR3 is TGTGCCAGCAGCTCCTTATGGGGTGAAGCTTTCTTT. It codes for CASSSLWGEAFF.

In regard to this clone: The sample carries other DNA sequences with the same CDR3. The chain is built from TRBV10-3 and TRBJ1-5; 7 bases fit TRBD1. The V and J ends lost 3 bases and 2 bases, in that order; junction bases with no gene match: 1. This CDR3 has 14 amino acids. The germline V gene has CDR1 ENHRY and CDR2 SYGVKD. CDR3 in amino acids: CAISETGGNQPQHF. The DNA for the CDR3 is TGTGCCATCAGTGAAACAGGGGGCAATCAGCCCCAGCATTTT.

V usage is TRBV15 and J usage is TRBJ1-4, with a tentative D call TRBD1 (6 bases). In germline, CDR1 is LNHNV, CDR2 YYDKDF (reference sequence). V dropped 6 bases and J dropped 3 bases, with 11 bases sitting between them. This CDR3 comprises 14 residues. CDR3 amino acids: CATRAGAANEKLFF. CDR3 DNA: TGTGCCACCAGGGCGGGGGCGGCTAATGAAAAACTGTTTTTT. Variable domain in full (rest from reference TRBV15 and TRBJ1-4): DAMVIQNPRYQVTQFGKPVTLSCSQTLNHNVMYWYQQKSSQAPKLLFHYYDKDFNNEADTPDNFQSRRPNTSFCFLDIRSPGLGDTAMYLCATRAGAANEKLFFGSGTQLSVL.

V is TRBV6-5 and J is TRBJ2-7; 7 nucleotides line up with TRBD1. With 5 bases clipped from V and 6 bases from J, the junction kept 10 bases outside the gene matches. CDR1 and CDR2 (germline): MNHEY, SVGAGI. This CDR3 contains 14 residues. The CDR3 sequence: CASSNPGGRGEQYF. The CDR3 coding sequence is TGTGCCAGCAGTAACCCAGGGGGTAGGGGCGAGCAGTACTTC.

This clone was picked up a small number of times. V is TRBV11-1 and J is TRBJ1-4, with D uncertain. V dropped 3 bases and J dropped 8 bases, with 13 bases sitting between them. Germline CDR1 and CDR2: SGHAT and FQDESV (reference sequence). This CDR3 spans 14 amino acids. The DNA for the CDR3 is TGTGCCAGCAGCTTGGGGAGCTTTGGGGAAAAACTGTTTTTT. This codes for CASSLGSFGEKLFF.